The present entry profiles one T cell receptor (beta chain) with its context. This CDR3 comprises 18 residues. V gave up 6 bases and J gave up 8 bases; unmatched junction bases: 24. CDR1 is SEHNR and CDR2 is FQNEAQ in the germline V gene (reference sequence). This sample stems from a study of T cells after yellow fever vaccination. TCRdb reanalysed the 5' RACE reads using MiXCR and keeps one entry per CDR3 protein. The sample has some 350,000 distinct CDR3 sequences; approximately 3.9% are singletons. The material was PBMCs, obtained 5 days after the yellow fever booster vaccination. The genes are TRBV7-9 and TRBJ1-2, with 7 positions matching TRBD1. The sequence came from a man between 18 and 35 years old who received the YFV17D yellow fever vaccine. The CDR3 loop is CASSGYPVGTALAEGYTF. In DNA, the CDR3 is TGTGCCAGCAGTGGATACCCAGTGGGGACAGCCCTGGCGGAGGGCTACACCTTC.